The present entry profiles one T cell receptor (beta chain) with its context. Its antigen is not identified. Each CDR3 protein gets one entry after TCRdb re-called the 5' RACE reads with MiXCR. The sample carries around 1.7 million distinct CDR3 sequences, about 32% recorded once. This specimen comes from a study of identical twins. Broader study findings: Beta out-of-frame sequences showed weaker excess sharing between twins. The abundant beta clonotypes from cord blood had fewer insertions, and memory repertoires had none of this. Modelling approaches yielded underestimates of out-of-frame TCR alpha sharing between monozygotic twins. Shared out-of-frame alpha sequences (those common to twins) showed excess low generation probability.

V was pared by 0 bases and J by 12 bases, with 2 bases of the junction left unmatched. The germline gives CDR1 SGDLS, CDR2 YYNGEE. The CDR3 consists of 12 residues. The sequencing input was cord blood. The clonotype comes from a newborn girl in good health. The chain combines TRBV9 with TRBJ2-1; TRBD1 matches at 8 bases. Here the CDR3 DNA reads TGTGCCAGCAGCGTAGCAGGGGGCTTGCAGTTCTTC. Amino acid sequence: CASSVAGGLQFF.